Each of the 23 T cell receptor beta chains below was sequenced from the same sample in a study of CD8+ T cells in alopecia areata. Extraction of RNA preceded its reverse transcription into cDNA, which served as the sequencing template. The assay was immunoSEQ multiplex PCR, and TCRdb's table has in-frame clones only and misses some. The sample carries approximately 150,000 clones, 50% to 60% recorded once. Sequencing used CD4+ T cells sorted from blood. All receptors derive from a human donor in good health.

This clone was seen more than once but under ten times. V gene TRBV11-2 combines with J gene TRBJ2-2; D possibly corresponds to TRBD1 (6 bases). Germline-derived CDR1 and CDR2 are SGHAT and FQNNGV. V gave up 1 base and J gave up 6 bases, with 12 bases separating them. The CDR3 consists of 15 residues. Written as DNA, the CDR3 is TGTGCCAGCAGCTTAGTGCTGGGGGCGGCCGGGGAGCTGTTTTTT. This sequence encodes CASSLVLGAAGELFF.

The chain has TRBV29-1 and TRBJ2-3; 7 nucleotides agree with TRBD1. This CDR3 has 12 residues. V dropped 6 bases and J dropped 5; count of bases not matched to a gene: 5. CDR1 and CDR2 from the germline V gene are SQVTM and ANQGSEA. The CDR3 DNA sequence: TGCAGCGTGCGGAGACAGGGAGATACGCAGTATTTT. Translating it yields CSVRRQGDTQYF.

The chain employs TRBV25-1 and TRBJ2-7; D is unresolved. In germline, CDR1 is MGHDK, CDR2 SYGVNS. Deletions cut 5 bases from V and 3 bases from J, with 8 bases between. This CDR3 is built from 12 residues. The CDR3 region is CASSLDHYEQYF. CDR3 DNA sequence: TGTGCCAGCAGTCTGGACCACTACGAGCAGTACTTC.

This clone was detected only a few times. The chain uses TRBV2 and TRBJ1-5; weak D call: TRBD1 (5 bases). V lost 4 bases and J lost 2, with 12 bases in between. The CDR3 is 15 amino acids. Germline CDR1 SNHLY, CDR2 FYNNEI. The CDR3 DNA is TGTGCCAGCAGTGTTCGCAGGGAAGGCAATCAGCCCCAGCATTTT. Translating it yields CASSVRREGNQPQHF. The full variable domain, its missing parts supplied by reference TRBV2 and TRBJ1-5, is EPEVTQTPSHQVTQMGQEVILRCVPISNHLYFYWYRQILGQKVEFLVSFYNNEISEKSEIFDDQFSVERPDGSNFTLKIRSTKLEDSAMYFCASSVRREGNQPQHFGDGTRLSIL.

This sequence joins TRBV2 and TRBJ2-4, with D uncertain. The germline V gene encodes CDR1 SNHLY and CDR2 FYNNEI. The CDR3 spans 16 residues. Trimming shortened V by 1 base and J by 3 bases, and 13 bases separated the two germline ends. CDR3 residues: CASSEEVGGGKNIQYF. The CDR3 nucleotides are TGTGCCAGCAGTGAAGAGGTGGGCGGCGGCAAAAACATTCAGTACTTC.

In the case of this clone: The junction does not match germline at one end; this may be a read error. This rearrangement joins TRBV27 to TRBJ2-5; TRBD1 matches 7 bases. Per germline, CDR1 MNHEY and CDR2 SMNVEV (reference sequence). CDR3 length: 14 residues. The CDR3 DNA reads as TGTGCCAGCAGTCCAACCGGGACAGCCCCCCGCATGGACTTC. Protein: CASSPTGTAPRMDF.

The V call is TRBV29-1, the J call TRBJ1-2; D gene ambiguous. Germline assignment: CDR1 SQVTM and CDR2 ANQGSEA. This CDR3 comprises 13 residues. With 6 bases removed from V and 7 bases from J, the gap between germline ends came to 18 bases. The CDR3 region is CSVWQFGGGGYTF. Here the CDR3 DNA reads TGCAGCGTGTGGCAATTCGGCGGAGGTGGCTACACCTTC.

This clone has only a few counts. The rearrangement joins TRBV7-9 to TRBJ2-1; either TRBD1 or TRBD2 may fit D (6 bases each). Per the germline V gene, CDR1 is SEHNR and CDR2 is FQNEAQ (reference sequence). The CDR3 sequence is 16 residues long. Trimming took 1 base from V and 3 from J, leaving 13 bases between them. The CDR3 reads CASSLGGGKLYNEQFF. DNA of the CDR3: TGTGCCAGCAGCTTAGGAGGGGGGAAACTCTACAATGAGCAGTTCTTC.

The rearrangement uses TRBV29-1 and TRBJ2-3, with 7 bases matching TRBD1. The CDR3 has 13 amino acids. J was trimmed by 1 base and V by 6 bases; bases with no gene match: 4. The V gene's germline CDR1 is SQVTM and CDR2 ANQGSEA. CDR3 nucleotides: TGCAGCGTCACCCAGGGGGGCACAGATACGCAGTATTTT. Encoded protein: CSVTQGGTDTQYF.

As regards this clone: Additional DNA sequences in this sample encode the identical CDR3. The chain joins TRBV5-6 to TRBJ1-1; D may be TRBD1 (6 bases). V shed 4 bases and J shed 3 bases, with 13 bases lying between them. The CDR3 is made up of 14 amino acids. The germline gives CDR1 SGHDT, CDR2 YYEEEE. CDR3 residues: CASSPQGRDTEAFF. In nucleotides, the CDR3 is TGTGCCAGCAGCCCGCAGGGGAGGGACACTGAAGCTTTCTTT. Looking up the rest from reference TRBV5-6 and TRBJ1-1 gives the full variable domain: DAGVTQSPTHLIKTRGQQVTLRCSPKSGHDTVSWYQQALGQGPQFIFQYYEEEERQRGNFPDRFSGHQFPNYSSELNVNALLLGDSALYLCASSPQGRDTEAFFGQGTRLTVV.

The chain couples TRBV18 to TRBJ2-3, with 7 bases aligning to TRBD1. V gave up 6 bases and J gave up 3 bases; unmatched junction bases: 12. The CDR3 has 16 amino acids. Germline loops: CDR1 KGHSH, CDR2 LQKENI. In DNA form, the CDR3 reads TGTGCCAGCTCCCCTATTACAGGGGCCGCGACAGATACGCAGTATTTT. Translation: CASSPITGAATDTQYF.

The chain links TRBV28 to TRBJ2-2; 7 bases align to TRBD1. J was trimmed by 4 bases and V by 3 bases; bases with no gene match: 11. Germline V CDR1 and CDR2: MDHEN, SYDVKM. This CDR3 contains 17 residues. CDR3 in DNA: TGTGCCAGCAGTTTTGGTAGGGGACAGACCTTCACCGGGGAGCTGTTTTTT. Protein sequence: CASSFGRGQTFTGELFF.

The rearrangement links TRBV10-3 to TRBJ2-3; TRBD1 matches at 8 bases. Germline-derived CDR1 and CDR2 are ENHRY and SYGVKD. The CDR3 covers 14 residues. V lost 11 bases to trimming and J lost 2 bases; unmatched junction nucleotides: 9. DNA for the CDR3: TGTGCCTATTGGACAGGGCTTGCCACAGATACGCAGTATTTT. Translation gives CAYWTGLATDTQYF.

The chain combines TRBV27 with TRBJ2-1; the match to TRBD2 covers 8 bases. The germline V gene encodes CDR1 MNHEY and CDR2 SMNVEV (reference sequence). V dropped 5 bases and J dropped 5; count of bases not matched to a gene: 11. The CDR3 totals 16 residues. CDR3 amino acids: CASSAPTGTRHNEQFF. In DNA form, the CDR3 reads TGTGCCAGCAGTGCCCCTACCGGGACTAGACACAATGAGCAGTTCTTC.

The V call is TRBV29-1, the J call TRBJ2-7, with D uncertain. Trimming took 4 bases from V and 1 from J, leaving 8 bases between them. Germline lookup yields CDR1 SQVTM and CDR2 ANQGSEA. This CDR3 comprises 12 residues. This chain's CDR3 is CSVVVSSYEQYF. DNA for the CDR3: TGCAGCGTTGTCGTCAGTTCCTACGAGCAGTACTTC.

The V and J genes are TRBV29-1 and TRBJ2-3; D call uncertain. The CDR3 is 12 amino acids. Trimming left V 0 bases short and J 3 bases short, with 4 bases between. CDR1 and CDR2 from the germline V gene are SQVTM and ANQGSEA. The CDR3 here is CSVEDQTDTQYF. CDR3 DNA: TGCAGCGTTGAAGATCAAACAGATACGCAGTATTTT.

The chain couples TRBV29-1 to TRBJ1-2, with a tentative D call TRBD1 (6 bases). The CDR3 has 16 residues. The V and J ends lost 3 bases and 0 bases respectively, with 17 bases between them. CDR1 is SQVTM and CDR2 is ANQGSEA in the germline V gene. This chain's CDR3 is CSVEGADSLANYGYTF. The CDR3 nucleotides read TGCAGCGTTGAGGGGGCGGACAGCTTGGCTAACTATGGCTACACCTTC.

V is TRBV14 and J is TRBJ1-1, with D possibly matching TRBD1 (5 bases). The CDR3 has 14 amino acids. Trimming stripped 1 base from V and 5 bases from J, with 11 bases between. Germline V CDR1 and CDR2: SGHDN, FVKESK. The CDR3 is CASSQGGAGTEAFF. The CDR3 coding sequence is TGTGCCAGCAGCCAAGGAGGGGCTGGGACTGAAGCTTTCTTT.

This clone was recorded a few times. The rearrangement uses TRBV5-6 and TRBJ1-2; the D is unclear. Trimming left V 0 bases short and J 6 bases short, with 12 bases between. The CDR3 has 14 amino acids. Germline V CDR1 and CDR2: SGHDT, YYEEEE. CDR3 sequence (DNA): TGTGCCAGCAGCTTGGCCGTAGCCGCGGATGGCTACACCTTC. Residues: CASSLAVAADGYTF.

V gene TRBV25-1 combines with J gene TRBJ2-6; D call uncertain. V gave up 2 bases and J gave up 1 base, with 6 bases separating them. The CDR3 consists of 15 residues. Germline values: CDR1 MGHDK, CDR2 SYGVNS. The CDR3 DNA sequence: TGTGCCAGCAGTGAAGTTGGGTCTGGGGCCAACGTCCTGACTTTC. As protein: CASSEVGSGANVLTF.

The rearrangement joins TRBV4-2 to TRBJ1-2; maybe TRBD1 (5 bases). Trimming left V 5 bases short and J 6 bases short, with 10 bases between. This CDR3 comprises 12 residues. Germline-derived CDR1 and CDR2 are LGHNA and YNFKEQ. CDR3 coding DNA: TGTGCCAGCAGCGGGGACGAACATGGCTACACCTTC. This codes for CASSGDEHGYTF.

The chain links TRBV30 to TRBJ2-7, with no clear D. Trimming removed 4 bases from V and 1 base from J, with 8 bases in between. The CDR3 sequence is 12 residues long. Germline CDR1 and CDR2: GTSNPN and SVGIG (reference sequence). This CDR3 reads CAWMIGSYEQYF. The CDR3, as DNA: TGTGCCTGGATGATCGGGTCCTACGAGCAGTACTTC.

The CDR3 bases are TGCAGCGCAAGTAGCCAAGAGACCCAGTACTTC. This codes for CSASSQETQYF. The chain joins TRBV29-1 to TRBJ2-5; no firm D call. The germline gives CDR1 SQVTM, CDR2 ANQGSEA. The germline V and J ends were trimmed by 7 bases and 1 base, with 7 bases remaining between them. This CDR3 region has 11 residues.